This T cell receptor (beta chain) was captured by sequencing in a study of blood T cell repertoires in COVID-19. V lost 0 bases, J lost 5 bases, and 10 bases lay in between. The CDR3 consists of 15 residues. Germline V CDR1 and CDR2: LNHDA, SQIVND (reference sequence). The repertoire was sequenced with immunoSEQ multiplex PCR; TCRdb's copy has only in-frame clones and lacks some. This sample has about 210,000 clones, with around four fifths found just once. This TCR came from a woman in her forties or fifties with acute or convalescent COVID-19. The sample taken for sequencing was peripheral blood. The V gene is TRBV19, the J gene TRBJ2-2, with a weak D call TRBD1 (6 bases). CDR3 DNA: TGTGCCAGTAGTATAGAGGACAGATTAACCGGGGAGCTGTTTTTT. Translated: CASSIEDRLTGELFF.